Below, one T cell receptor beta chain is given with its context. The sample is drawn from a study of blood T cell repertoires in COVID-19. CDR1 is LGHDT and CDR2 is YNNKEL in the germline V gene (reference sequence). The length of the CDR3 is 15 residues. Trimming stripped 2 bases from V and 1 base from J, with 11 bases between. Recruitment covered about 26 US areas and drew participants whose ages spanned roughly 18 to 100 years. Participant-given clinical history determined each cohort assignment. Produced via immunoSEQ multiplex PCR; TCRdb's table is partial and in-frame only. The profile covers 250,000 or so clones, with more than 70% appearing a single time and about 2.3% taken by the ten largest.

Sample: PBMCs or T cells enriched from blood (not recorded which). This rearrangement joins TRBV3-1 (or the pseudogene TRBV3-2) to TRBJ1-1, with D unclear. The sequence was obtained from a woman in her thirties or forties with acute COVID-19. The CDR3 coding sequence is TGTGCCAGCAGCCAACAGCGTTTTTCGAACACTGAAGCTTTCTTT. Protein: CASSQQRFSNTEAFF.